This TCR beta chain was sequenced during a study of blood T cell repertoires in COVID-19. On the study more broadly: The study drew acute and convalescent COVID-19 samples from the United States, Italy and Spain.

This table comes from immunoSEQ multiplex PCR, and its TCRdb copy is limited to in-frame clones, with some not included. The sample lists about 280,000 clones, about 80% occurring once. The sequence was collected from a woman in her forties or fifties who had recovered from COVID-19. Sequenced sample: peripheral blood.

CDR3 residues: CASSLLYTGVGETQYF. The CDR3 nucleotides read TGTGCCAGCAGCCTCCTATACACAGGGGTAGGAGAGACCCAGTACTTC. The V gene is TRBV2, the J gene TRBJ2-5; TRBD1 matches 7 bases. CDR3 length equals 16 residues. Germline CDR1 reads SNHLY; CDR2 reads FYNNEI. Trimming took 6 bases from V and 4 from J; bases not matched to a gene: 14. The full variable domain, completed using reference TRBV2 and TRBJ2-5, is EPEVTQTPSHQVTQMGQEVILRCVPISNHLYFYWYRQILGQKVEFLVSFYNNEISEKSEIFDDQFSVERPDGSNFTLKIRSTKLEDSAMYFCASSLLYTGVGETQYFGPGTRLLVL.